The present entry profiles one TCR beta chain with its context. Assay: immunoSEQ multiplex PCR; the TCRdb copy retains only in-frame clones and omits some. This table holds about 94,000 clones, approximately 90% found once. With 5 bases removed from V and 3 bases from J, the gap between germline ends came to 10 bases. The CDR3 loop spans 13 amino acids. CDR1 and CDR2 (germline): LNHDA, SQIVND (reference sequence). The sample belongs to a study of control samples from healthy donors and cancer patients. The receptor's source is a woman younger than 30 in good health. The chain combines TRBV19 with TRBJ2-5, with D perhaps matching TRBD1 (6 bases). Sequenced sample: blood. The DNA of the CDR3 is TGTGCCAGTAGTCGGACAGTAAAAGAGACCCAGTACTTC. The encoded protein is CASSRTVKETQYF.